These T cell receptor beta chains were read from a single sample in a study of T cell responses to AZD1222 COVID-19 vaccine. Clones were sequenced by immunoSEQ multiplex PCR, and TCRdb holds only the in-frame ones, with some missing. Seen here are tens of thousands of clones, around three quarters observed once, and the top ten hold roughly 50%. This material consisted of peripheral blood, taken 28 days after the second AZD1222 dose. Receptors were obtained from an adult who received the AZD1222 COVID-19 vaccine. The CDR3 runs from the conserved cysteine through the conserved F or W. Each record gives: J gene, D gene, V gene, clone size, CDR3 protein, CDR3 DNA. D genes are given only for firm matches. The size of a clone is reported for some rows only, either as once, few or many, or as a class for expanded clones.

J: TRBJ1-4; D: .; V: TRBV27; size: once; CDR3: CASSFFGGANEKLFF; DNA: TGTGCCAGCAGTTTTTTTGGGGGCGCCAATGAAAAACTGTTTTTT
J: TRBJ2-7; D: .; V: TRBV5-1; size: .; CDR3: CASSLAMGFSSYEQYF; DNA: TGCGCCAGCAGCTTGGCCATGGGGTTCAGCTCCTACGAGCAGTACTTC
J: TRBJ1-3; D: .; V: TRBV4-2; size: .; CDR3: CASSQVDGAGNTIYF; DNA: TGTGCCAGCAGCCAAGTGGACGGAGCTGGAAACACCATATATTTT
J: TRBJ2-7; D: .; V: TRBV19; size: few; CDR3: CASSRQGGYEQYF; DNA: TGTGCCAGTAGTCGGCAGGGAGGCTACGAGCAGTACTTC
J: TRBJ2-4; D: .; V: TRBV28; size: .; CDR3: CASSSVPNIQYF; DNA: TGTGCCAGCAGCTCCGTACCGAACATTCAGTACTTC
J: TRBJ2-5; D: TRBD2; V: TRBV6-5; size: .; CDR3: CASIGGAGGETQYF; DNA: TGTGCCAGCATAGGCGGAGCGGGGGGAGAGACCCAGTACTTC
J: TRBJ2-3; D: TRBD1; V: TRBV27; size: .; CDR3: CASSSPGTGETDTQYF; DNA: TGTGCCAGCAGCTCCCCCGGGACAGGGGAAACAGATACGCAGTATTTT
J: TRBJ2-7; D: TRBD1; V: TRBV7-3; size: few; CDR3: CASSPGTGPYEQYF; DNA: TGTGCCAGCAGCCCTGGGACAGGGCCCTACGAGCAGTACTTC
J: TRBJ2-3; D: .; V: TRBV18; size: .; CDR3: CASSPAGQNTQYF; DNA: TGTGCCAGCTCACCAGCAGGGCAGAATACGCAGTATTTT
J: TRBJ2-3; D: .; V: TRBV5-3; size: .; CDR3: CARSFLDSTQYF; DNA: TGTGCCAGAAGCTTCTTAGATTCTACGCAGTATTTT
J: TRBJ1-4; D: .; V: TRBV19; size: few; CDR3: CASSRDGSNEKLFF; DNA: TGTGCCAGTAGTAGGGACGGATCTAATGAAAAACTGTTTTTT
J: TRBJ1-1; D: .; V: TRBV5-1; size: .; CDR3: CASSWGSTEAFF; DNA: TGCGCCAGCAGCTGGGGAAGCACTGAAGCTTTCTTT
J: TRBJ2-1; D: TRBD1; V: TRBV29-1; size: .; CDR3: CSVEWDSTYNEQFF; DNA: TGCAGCGTTGAGTGGGACAGTACTTACAATGAGCAGTTCTTC
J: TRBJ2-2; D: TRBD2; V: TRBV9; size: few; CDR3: CASSVGGLGGTSTGELFF; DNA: TGTGCCAGCAGCGTAGGGGGTTTGGGAGGGACGAGCACCGGGGAGCTGTTTTTT
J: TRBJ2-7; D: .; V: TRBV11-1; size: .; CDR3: CASSIASGSHYEQYF; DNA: TGTGCCAGCAGCATAGCCTCCGGGTCGCACTACGAGCAGTACTTC
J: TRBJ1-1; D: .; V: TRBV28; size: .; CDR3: CASTYGQGRGKAFF; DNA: TGTGCCAGCACTTACGGGCAGGGTAGGGGTAAAGCTTTCTTT
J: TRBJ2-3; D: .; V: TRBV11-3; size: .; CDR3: CASSLGSSSDTQYF; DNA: TGTGCCAGCAGCTTAGGTTCGTCGTCAGATACGCAGTATTTT
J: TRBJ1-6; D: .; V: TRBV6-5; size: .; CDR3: CASSYGPPRDSPLHF; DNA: TGTGCCAGCAGTTACGGGCCTCCTCGGGATTCACCCCTCCACTTT
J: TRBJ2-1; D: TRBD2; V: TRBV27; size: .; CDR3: CASSPTRGLAGDGSYNEQFF; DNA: TGTGCCAGCAGTCCTACCCGAGGACTAGCGGGAGATGGGTCCTACAATGAGCAGTTCTTC
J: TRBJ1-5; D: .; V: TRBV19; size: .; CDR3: CASSIGIHQPQHF; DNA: TGTGCCAGTAGTATAGGGATCCATCAGCCCCAGCATTTT
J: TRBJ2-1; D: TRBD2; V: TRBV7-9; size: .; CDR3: CASSIAGGSYNEQFF; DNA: TGTGCCAGCAGCATAGCGGGGGGCTCCTACAATGAGCAGTTCTTC
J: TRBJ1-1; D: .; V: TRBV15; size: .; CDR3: CATSRESPSEAFF; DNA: TGTGCCACCAGCAGAGAGAGCCCGTCGGAAGCTTTCTTT
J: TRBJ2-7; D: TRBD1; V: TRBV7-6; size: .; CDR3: CAKPGQADYEQYF; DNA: TGTGCCAAACCGGGACAGGCTGATTACGAGCAGTACTTC
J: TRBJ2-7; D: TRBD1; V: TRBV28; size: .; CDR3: CASSPGQGRLEQYF; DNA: TGTGCCAGCAGTCCCGGACAGGGGAGGCTCGAGCAGTACTTC
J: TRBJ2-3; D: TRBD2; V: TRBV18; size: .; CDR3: CASSPRFERGGASDTQYF; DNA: TGTGCCAGCTCACCACGCTTTGAGCGGGGGGGGGCATCAGATACGCAGTATTTT
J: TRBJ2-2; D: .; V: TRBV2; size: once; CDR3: CASGRFEVHGELFF; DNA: TGTGCCAGCGGACGTTTTGAGGTCCACGGGGAGCTGTTTTTT
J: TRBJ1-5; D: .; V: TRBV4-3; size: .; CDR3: CASSQGGGSNQPQHF; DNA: TGCGCCAGCAGCCAAGGTGGTGGGAGCAATCAGCCCCAGCATTTT
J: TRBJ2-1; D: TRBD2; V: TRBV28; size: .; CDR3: CASRTSGNYNEQFF; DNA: TGTGCCAGCAGGACTAGCGGTAACTACAATGAGCAGTTCTTC
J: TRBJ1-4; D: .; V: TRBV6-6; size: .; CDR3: CASYSGGAGEKLFF; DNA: TGTGCCAGCTATAGCGGGGGCGCGGGGGAAAAACTGTTTTTT
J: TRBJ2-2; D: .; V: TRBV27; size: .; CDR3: CASRGDALPGKRRELFF; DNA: TGTGCCAGCAGAGGGGACGCCCTCCCAGGTAAGCGCCGGGAGCTGTTTTTT
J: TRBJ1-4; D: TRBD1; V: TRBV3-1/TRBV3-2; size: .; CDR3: CASSLNRGEKLFF; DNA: TGTGCCAGCAGCTTGAACAGGGGTGAAAAACTGTTTTTT
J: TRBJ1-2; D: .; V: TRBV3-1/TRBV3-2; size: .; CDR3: CASSQSRPGGYTF; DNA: TGTGCCAGCAGCCAGAGTCGTCCCGGTGGCTACACCTTC
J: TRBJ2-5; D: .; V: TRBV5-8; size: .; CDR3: CASSLDRVETQYF; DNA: TGTGCCAGCAGCTTGGATAGGGTGGAGACCCAGTACTTC
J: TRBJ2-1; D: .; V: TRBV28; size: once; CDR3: CASSLILGNEQFF; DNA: TGTGCCAGCAGTTTAATATTGGGAAATGAGCAGTTCTTC
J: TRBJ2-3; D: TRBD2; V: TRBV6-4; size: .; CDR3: CASSALGGSGTDTQYF; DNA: TGTGCCAGCAGTGCCCTAGGCGGGAGCGGCACAGATACGCAGTATTTT
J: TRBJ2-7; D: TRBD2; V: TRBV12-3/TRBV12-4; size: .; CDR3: CASRPSGSYEQYF; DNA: TGTGCCAGCAGGCCTAGCGGGAGCTACGAGCAGTACTTC
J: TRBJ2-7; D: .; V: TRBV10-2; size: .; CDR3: CASGLANTYEQYF; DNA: TGCGCCAGCGGGCTAGCGAATACCTACGAGCAGTACTTC
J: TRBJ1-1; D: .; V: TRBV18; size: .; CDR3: CASSPGWNTEAFF; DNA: TGTGCCAGCTCACCGGGATGGAACACTGAAGCTTTCTTT
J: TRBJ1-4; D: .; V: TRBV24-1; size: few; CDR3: CATSDGSTNEKLFF; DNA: TGTGCCACCAGTGACGGCTCAACTAATGAAAAACTGTTTTTT
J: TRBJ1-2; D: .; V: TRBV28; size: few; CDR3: CASSFLYGYTF; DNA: TGTGCCAGCAGTTTCCTCTATGGCTACACCTTC
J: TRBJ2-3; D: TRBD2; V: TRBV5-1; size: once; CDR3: CASSTGLAGGVASTDTQYF; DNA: TGCGCCAGCAGCACGGGACTAGCGGGGGGTGTCGCTAGCACAGATACGCAGTATTTT